This T cell receptor (beta chain) derives from a study of OX40 agonist ivuxolimab in advanced cancers. Study-level results: At doses 0.1 to 3.0 mg/kg, CD4+ and CD8+ clones expanded.

Enrollment shut out patients with autoimmune disease history or systemic immunosuppression. CDR3 size: 15 residues. Germline V gives CDR1 SGHTS, CDR2 YDEGEE. With V trimmed by 0 bases and J by 3 bases, 5 bases remained unmatched. Method: immunoSEQ multiplex PCR; TCRdb's copy keeps in-frame clones and lacks some. Here the sample spans about 26,000 clones, around 90% being singletons. A remark on this clone: Its specificity is unknown.

The sample was CD4+ or CD8+ T cells sorted from blood, taken in a trial of the OX40 agonist ivuxolimab. The source of this sequence is an adult with an advanced solid tumor such as melanoma, head and neck, liver or kidney cancer. The chain couples TRBV5-8 to TRBJ2-7; TRBD2 matches at 8 bases. The DNA for the CDR3 is TGTGCCAGCAGCTTGGCTAGCGGGTCGTTCTACGAGCAGTACTTC. Protein: CASSLASGSFYEQYF.